This T cell receptor (beta chain) was captured by sequencing in a study of neurological immune-mediated disorders. MiXCR was run by TCRdb on the 5' RACE reads, yielding one entry per CDR3 protein. The data show roughly 65,000 distinct CDR3 sequences, approximately 3.7% seen once. This clonotype was detected ten times or more. The germline CDR1 and CDR2 sequences are SGHRS and YFSETQ. This CDR3 is 13 amino acids long. Trimming took 4 bases from V and 1 from J, leaving 8 bases between them. The sequence was obtained from a man aged 50-60 years with multiple sclerosis. The V and J genes are TRBV5-1 and TRBJ2-5; D gene unclear. The sample was PBMCs. CDR3 nucleotide sequence: TGCGCCAGCAGCCCAATGCTCCAAGAGACCCAGTACTTC. It codes for CASSPMLQETQYF.